Each of the 17 T cell receptor beta chains below was sequenced from the same sample in a study of molecular identifiers for immune sequencing clone quantification. TCRdb re-analysed the PCR reads in MiXCR, keeping a single row per CDR3 protein. This table holds 9,500 to 15,000 distinct CDR3 sequences, about 20% found once. Input material: naive CD8+ T cells from blood, with Jurkat cell RNA spiked in. Sample subset: FACS-sorted CD8+CD4-CCR7+CD45RA+ naive T cells. Receptors were obtained from a human donor in good health. Some libraries in this study had Jurkat cell RNA spiked in.

A note on this clonotype: A much bigger clone sits one base away, suggesting this may be a read error. The rearrangement joins TRBV20-1 to TRBJ2-5, with D possibly TRBD2 on 6 matching bases. The germline gives CDR1 DFQATT, CDR2 SNEGSKA (reference sequence). The CDR3 is made up of 17 amino acids. Trimming took off 1 base at V and 0 bases at J, with 18 bases between the two ends. The DNA for the CDR3 is TGCAGTGCTAGAGTGTGGAGGTCGGCGGGGAACCAAGAGACCCAGTACTTC. This translates into CSARVWRSAGNQETQYF.

This clonotype was detected only a few times. The conserved phenylalanine or tryptophan normally closing the CDR3 is absent here, so this likely arose from a read error. The gene calls are TRBV13 and TRBJ1-1; a weak D match, TRBD1 (6 bases). The CDR3 is 15 residues long. The V gene's germline CDR1 is PRHDT and CDR2 FYEKMQ (reference sequence). V was pared by 1 base and J by 4 bases, with 13 bases between. CDR3 amino acids: CASSLESGAPTEAFL. The CDR3 coding sequence is TGTGCCAGCAGCTTAGAGTCGGGGGCGCCCACTGAAGCTTTCCTT.

This clonotype came up many times. The CDR3 here is CASTGGTNTGELFF. Here the CDR3 DNA reads TGTGCCAGCACTGGCGGGACGAACACCGGGGAGCTGTTTTTT. V is TRBV27 and J is TRBJ2-2; a possible D gene is TRBD2 (6 bases). The CDR3 is 14 amino acids. Looked up from germline, CDR1 is MNHEY and CDR2 is SMNVEV (reference sequence). V gave up 7 bases and J gave up 0 bases, with 9 bases separating them.

This clonotype was counted many times. The V call is TRBV3-1, the J call TRBJ2-3; 9 bases fit TRBD2. The trim removed 4 bases at V and 3 bases at J, leaving 11 bases unmatched. Germline assignment: CDR1 LGHDT and CDR2 YNNKEL (reference sequence). This CDR3 is built from 17 residues. Here the CDR3 reads CASSRQGGGRATDTQYF. The CDR3 DNA is TGTGCCAGCAGCCGACAGGGAGGCGGGAGGGCGACAGATACGCAGTATTTT.

On this clonotype itself: A much larger clone is a single base away; this may be a read error. The rearrangement joins TRBV20-1 to TRBJ2-7, with 9 positions matching TRBD2. The CDR3 extends over 13 amino acids. Trimming took 5 bases from V and 5 from J; bases not matched to a gene: 7. Germline V CDR1 and CDR2: DFQATT, SNEGSKA (reference sequence). For the CDR3, the DNA is TGCAGTGCTTTTAGCGGGAGTCTCCACGAGCAGTACTTC. Translation gives CSAFSGSLHEQYF.

This clonotype has at least ten counts. The chain recombines TRBV6-1 with TRBJ2-5, with unresolved D. The germline V gene has CDR1 MNHNS and CDR2 SASEGT. The CDR3 totals 16 residues. V shed 2 bases and J shed 0 bases, with 13 bases lying between them. The CDR3 sequence is CASSEKWAPYQETQYF. The CDR3 DNA sequence: TGTGCCAGCAGTGAAAAATGGGCGCCGTACCAAGAGACCCAGTACTTC.

This clonotype was seen a few times. The rearrangement joins TRBV23-1 to TRBJ2-1; D gene uncertain. TRBV23-1 is an ORF, with its function uncertain. The length of the CDR3 is 14 residues. Trimming pared 5 bases from V and 4 bases from J, leaving 12 bases between. In DNA form, the CDR3 reads TGCGCCAGCAGTTCTGGAGACAATTACAATGAGCAGTTCTTC. This encodes CASSSGDNYNEQFF.

As for this clonotype: Since a much larger clone is just one base distant, this may be a read error. This chain links TRBV2 with TRBJ1-1; D is unresolved. The CDR3 sequence is 14 residues long. The germline V and J ends were trimmed by 8 bases and 2 bases, with 15 bases remaining between them. Germline V gene sequence: CDR1 SNHLY, CDR2 FYNNEI. This chain's CDR3 is CASSPGRRNTEAFF. CDR3 in DNA: TGTGCCAGCTCACCCGGGAGGCGTAACACTGAAGCTTTCTTT.

This clonotype is deemed medium-sized. The rearrangement uses TRBV6-6 and TRBJ2-7, with TRBD2 matching 7 bases. The CDR3 consists of 14 residues. V trimming: 5 bases; J trimming: 2 bases; junction bases outside the gene matches: 6. The germline CDR1 and CDR2 sequences are MNHNY and SVGAGI (reference sequence). Here the CDR3 DNA reads TGTGCCAGCAGTGTAGTAGCGGGCGCCTACGAGCAGTACTTC. Protein product: CASSVVAGAYEQYF.

This clonotype ranks as medium-sized. This chain connects TRBV28 to TRBJ2-2; D unclear. Germline V gene sequence: CDR1 MDHEN, CDR2 SYDVKM. Trimming removed 4 bases from V and 2 bases from J, with 11 bases in between. CDR3 length: 15 residues. The CDR3 here is CASSSLIINTGELFF. The DNA of the CDR3 is TGTGCCAGCAGTTCCCTCATTATTAACACCGGGGAGCTGTTTTTT.

This clonotype was seen only a few times. J is TRBJ2-2 and V is TRBV5-6; the match to TRBD1 covers 9 bases. Germline V CDR1 and CDR2: SGHDT, YYEEEE. V was clipped by 5 bases and J by 2 bases; unmatched bases: 7. The CDR3 is 16 amino acids. This CDR3 is CASSRDRVINTGELFF. CDR3 coding DNA: TGTGCCAGCAGTCGGGACAGGGTTATTAACACCGGGGAGCTGTTTTTT.

This clonotype was seen ten or more times. V is TRBV7-9 and J is TRBJ2-3; 9 positions agree with TRBD2. With V trimmed by 3 bases and J by 6 bases, 13 bases remained unmatched. Germline assignment: CDR1 SEHNR and CDR2 FQNEAQ (reference sequence). The CDR3 is 17 residues long. The CDR3 sequence is CASSFLLAGEVADTQYF. In DNA form, the CDR3 reads TGTGCCAGCAGCTTTTTATTAGCGGGAGAAGTTGCTGATACGCAGTATTTT.

In its sample, this clonotype is medium-sized (0.01 to 0.1%). This chain joins TRBV29-1 and TRBJ2-5; D gene ambiguous. This CDR3 is 15 amino acids long. The ends were cut back, 2 bases at V and 2 bases at J, with 15 bases in the middle. Germline V gene sequence: CDR1 SQVTM, CDR2 ANQGSEA. In nucleotides, the CDR3 is TGCAGCGTTGAATTACCCACAGAGCAACAAGAGACCCAGTACTTC. It specifies CSVELPTEQQETQYF.

This clonotype showed up many times. V usage is TRBV27 and J usage is TRBJ1-1, with D possibly matching TRBD1 (6 bases). The V end was cut by 0 bases, the J end by 7 bases, with 9 bases between. Germline V gene data show CDR1 as MNHEY and CDR2 as SMNVEV (reference sequence). The CDR3 totals 13 residues. CDR3 sequence reads: CASSLSKGGEAFF. The CDR3 DNA is TGTGCCAGCAGTTTATCGAAAGGGGGTGAAGCTTTCTTT.

A note on this clonotype: Given a much more abundant clone one base away, this may be a read error. The gene calls are TRBV27 and TRBJ2-3; D gene unclear. The CDR3 runs to 17 residues. Germline CDR1 reads MNHEY; CDR2 reads SMNVEV (reference sequence). V lost 5 bases and J 4 bases, leaving 22 bases between the germline ends. Written as DNA, the CDR3 is TGTGCCAGCAGTCCTTTCCCTTGGGATATATCCGCAGATACGCAGTATTTT. As protein: CASSPFPWDISADTQYF.

By proportion, this clonotype is medium-sized. This sequence joins TRBV10-2 and TRBJ2-4, with D perhaps TRBD1 (5 bases). Trimming left V 5 bases short and J 0 bases short, with 5 bases between. The CDR3 loop spans 13 amino acids. The germline V gene encodes CDR1 WSHSY and CDR2 SAAADI. CDR3 region: CASSQGAKNIQYF. Here the CDR3 DNA reads TGCGCCAGCAGTCAGGGAGCCAAAAACATTCAGTACTTC.

Turning to this clonotype: At one of its ends the junction is not consistent with the germline gene, which may arise from a read error. The V call is TRBV6-2 or TRBV6-3, the J call TRBJ2-7; D may be TRBD2 (5 bases). Germline V gene sequence: CDR1 MNHEY, CDR2 SVGEGT. The CDR3 covers 14 residues. Here the CDR3 DNA reads TGTGCCAGCAGTTACTATGGAGCGGACGACGAGCAGTGCTTC. As protein: CASSYYGADDEQCF.